What follows are 3 T cell receptor beta chains derived from one specimen sequenced in a study of patients and donors after allogeneic stem cell transplantation. TCRdb recomputed calls from the RT-PCR reads with MiXCR, one row per CDR3 protein. The table includes about a million distinct CDR3 sequences, about a sixth detected once. The sequenced sample consisted of blood, either unsorted or a sorted T cell fraction (not recorded which). These receptors originate from a human donor who was either an allogeneic HSCT recipient or a stem cell or donor lymphocyte infusion donor (not recorded which). It is not recorded whose cells these are; they may come from a transplant donor.

This clonotype was observed a few times. This chain joins TRBV6-1 and TRBJ2-7, with 8 positions matching TRBD2. Germline CDR1 MNHNS, CDR2 SASEGT. After removal of 7 bases from V and 1 base from J, the junction contained 3 bases not matched to a gene. The CDR3 consists of 13 residues. The CDR3 loop is CASNGRASYEQYF. CDR3 nucleotides: TGTGCCAGCAACGGGAGGGCTTCCTACGAGCAGTACTTC.

For the CDR3, the DNA is TGTGCCAGCTCACCACCGCACAGGGCCAACACTGAAGCTTTCTTT. The encoded protein is CASSPPHRANTEAFF. The gene calls are TRBV18 and TRBJ1-1; D is possibly TRBD1 (6 bases). The V end lost 0 bases, the J end lost 2 bases, and 10 bases lay between the germline ends. This CDR3 region has 15 residues. Per the germline V gene, CDR1 is KGHSH and CDR2 is LQKENI. Combining the CDR3 with reference TRBV18 and TRBJ1-1 gives the whole variable domain NAGVMQNPRHLVRRRGQEARLRCSPMKGHSHVYWYRQLPEEGLKFMVYLQKENIIDESGMPKERFSAEFPKEGPSILRIQQVVRGDSAAYFCASSPPHRANTEAFFGQGTRLTVV.

This chain joins TRBV7-2 and TRBJ2-7, with 8 bases fitting TRBD2. The length of the CDR3 is 15 residues. With V trimmed by 4 bases and J by 2 bases, 7 bases remained unmatched. Germline V lookup: CDR1 SGHTA, CDR2 FQGNSA. The CDR3 region is CASSYLAGSAYEQYF. The CDR3 DNA reads TGTGCCAGCAGCTATCTAGCGGGCTCGGCCTACGAGCAGTACTTC. The entire variable domain, with the rest obtained from reference TRBV7-2 and TRBJ2-7, is as follows: GAGVSQSPSNKVTEKGKDVELRCDPISGHTALYWYRQSLGQGLEFLIYFQGNSAPDKSGLPSDRFSAERTGGSVSTLTIQRTQQEDSAVYLCASSYLAGSAYEQYFGPGTRLTVT.